The entry below gives a single T cell receptor beta chain sequence along with its context. TCRdb re-called the 5' RACE reads with MiXCR, one entry per CDR3 protein. Here the sample spans approximately 630,000 distinct CDR3 sequences, less than 9% being singletons. These data belong to a study of identical twins. The data were also submitted as part of a second study, on yellow fever vaccine responses in identical twins.

Sequenced input: PBMCs. The source is a young woman in good health.

CDR3: CASSLAATTGEVSGYTF. As DNA, the CDR3 is TGTGCCAGCAGCTTAGCTGCGACGACAGGGGAGGTCTCTGGCTACACCTTC. The chain has TRBV11-2 and TRBJ1-2; 8 nucleotides match TRBD1. V lost 1 base to trimming and J lost 7 bases; unmatched junction nucleotides: 14. The CDR3 is 17 amino acids. Germline values: CDR1 SGHAT, CDR2 FQNNGV. Variable domain in full (rest from reference TRBV11-2 and TRBJ1-2): EAGVAQSPRYKIIEKRQSVAFWCNPISGHATLYWYQQILGQGPKLLIQFQNNGVVDDSQLPKDRFSAERLKGVDSTLKIQPAKLEDSAVYLCASSLAATTGEVSGYTFGSGTRLTVV.